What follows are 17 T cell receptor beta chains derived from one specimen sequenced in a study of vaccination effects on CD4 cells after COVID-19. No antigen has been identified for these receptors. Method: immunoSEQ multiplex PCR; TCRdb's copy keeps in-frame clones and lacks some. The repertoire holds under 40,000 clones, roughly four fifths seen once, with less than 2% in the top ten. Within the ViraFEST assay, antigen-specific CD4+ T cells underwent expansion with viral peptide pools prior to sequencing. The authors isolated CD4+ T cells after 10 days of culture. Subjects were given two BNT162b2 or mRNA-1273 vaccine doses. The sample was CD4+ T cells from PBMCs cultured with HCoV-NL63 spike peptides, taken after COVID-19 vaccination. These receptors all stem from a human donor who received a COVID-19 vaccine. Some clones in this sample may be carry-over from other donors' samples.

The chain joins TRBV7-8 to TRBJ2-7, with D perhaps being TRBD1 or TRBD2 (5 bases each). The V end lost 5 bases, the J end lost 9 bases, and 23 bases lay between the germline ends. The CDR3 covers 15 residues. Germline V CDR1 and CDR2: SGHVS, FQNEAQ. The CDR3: CASSPHSRDRVWQYV. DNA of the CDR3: TGTGCCAGCAGCCCGCACTCCCGGGACCGGGTATGGCAGTACGTC.

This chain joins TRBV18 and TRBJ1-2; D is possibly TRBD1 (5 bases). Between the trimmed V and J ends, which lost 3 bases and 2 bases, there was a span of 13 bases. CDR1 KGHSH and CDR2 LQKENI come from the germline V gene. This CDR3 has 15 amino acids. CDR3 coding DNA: TGTGCCAGCTCACCTCCCGGTGACAGAAACTATGGCTACACCTTC. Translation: CASSPPGDRNYGYTF. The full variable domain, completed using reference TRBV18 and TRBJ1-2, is NAGVMQNPRHLVRRRGQEARLRCSPMKGHSHVYWYRQLPEEGLKFMVYLQKENIIDESGMPKERFSAEFPKEGPSILRIQQVVRGDSAAYFCASSPPGDRNYGYTFGSGTRLTVV.

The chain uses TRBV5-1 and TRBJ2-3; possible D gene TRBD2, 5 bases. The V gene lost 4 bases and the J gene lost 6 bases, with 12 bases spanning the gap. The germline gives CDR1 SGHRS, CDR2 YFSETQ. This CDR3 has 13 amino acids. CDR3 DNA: TGCGCCAGCAGCGGGGTGGACTTGGATACGCAGTATTTT. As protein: CASSGVDLDTQYF.

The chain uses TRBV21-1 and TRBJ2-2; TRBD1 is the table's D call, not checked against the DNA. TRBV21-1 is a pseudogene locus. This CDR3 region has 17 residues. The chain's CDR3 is CASSKRAKGLNTGELFF. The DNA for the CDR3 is TGTGCCAGCAGCAAACGCGCGAAGGGGTTGAACACCGGGGAGCTGTTTTTT.

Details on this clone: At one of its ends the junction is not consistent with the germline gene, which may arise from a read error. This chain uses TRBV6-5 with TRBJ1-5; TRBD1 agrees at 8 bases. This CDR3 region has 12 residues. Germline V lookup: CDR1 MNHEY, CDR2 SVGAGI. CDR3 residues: CASSPTGQGWYF. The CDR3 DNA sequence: TGTGCCAGCAGTCCGACCGGACAGGGTTGGTATTTT.

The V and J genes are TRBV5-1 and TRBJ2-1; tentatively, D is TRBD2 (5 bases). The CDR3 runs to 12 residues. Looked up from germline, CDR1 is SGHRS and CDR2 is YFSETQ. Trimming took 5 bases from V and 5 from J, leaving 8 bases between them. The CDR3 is CASSIGDNEQFF. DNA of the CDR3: TGCGCCAGCAGTATCGGGGACAATGAGCAGTTCTTC.

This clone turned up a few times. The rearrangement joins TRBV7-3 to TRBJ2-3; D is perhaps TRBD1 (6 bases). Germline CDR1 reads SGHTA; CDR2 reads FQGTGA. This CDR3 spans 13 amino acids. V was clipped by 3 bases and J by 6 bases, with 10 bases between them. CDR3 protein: CASSFNRADTQYF. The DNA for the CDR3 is TGTGCCAGCAGCTTTAACAGGGCTGATACGCAGTATTTT.

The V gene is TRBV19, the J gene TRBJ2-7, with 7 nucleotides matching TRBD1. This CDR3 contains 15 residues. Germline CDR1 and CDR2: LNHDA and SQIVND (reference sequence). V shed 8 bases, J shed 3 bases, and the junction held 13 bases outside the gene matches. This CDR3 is CASFSGTEQHYEQYV. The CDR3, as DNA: TGTGCCAGTTTTTCCGGGACAGAACAACACTACGAGCAGTACGTC.

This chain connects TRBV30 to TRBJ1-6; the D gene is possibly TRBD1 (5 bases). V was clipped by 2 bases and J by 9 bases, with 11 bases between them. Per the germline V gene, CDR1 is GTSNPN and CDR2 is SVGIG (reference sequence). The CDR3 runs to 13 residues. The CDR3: CAWSKQAPSPLHF. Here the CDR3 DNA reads TGTGCCTGGAGTAAACAGGCACCTTCACCCCTCCACTTT. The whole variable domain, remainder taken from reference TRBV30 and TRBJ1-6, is SQTIHQWPATLVQPVGSPLSLECTVEGTSNPNLYWYRQAAGRGLQLLFYSVGIGQISSEVPQNLSASRPQDRQFILSSKKLLLSDSGFYLCAWSKQAPSPLHFGNGTRLTVT.

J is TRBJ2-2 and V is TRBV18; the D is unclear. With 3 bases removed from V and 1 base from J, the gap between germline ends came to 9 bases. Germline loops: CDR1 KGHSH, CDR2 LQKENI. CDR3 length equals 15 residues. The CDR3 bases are TGTGCCAGCTCACCGAAAACTATGAACACCGGGGAGCTGTTTTTT. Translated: CASSPKTMNTGELFF.

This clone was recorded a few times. As DNA, the CDR3 is TGTGCCAGCAGTGACTTTGGGAAGGACAGGGACGAGACCCAGTACTTC. Encoded protein: CASSDFGKDRDETQYF. The chain carries TRBV6-4 and TRBJ2-5, with 8 nucleotides matching TRBD1. Per the germline V gene, CDR1 is MRHNA and CDR2 is SNTAGT. The CDR3 is made up of 16 amino acids. J gave up 5 bases and V 1 base, and 9 bases lay outside the gene matches.

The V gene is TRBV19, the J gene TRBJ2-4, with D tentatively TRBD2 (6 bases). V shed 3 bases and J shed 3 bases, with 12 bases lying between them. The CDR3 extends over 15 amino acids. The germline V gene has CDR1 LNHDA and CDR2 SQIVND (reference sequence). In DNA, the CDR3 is TGTGCCAGTAGTATGGAGGGCCTCAGCAAAAACATTCAGTACTTC. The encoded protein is CASSMEGLSKNIQYF.

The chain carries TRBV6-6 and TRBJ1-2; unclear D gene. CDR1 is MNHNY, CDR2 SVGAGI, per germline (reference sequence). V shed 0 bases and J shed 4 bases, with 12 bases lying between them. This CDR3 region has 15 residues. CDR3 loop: CASSYSTRDFYGYTF. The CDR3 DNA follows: TGTGCCAGCAGTTACTCGACTCGGGATTTCTATGGCTACACCTTC.

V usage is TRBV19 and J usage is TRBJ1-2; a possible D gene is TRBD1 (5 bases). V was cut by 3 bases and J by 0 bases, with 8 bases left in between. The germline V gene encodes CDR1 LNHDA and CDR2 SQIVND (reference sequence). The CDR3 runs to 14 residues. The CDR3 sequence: CASSMSGPNYGYTF. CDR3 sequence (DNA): TGTGCCAGTAGTATGTCGGGGCCTAACTATGGCTACACCTTC.

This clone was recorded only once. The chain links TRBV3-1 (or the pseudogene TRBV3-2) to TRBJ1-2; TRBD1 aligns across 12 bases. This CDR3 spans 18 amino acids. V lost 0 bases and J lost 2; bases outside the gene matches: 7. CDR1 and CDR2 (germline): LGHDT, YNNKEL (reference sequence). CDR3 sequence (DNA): TGTGCCAGCAGCCAAGATCTGGGACAGGGGGCGGTAAACTATGGCTACACCTTC. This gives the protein CASSQDLGQGAVNYGYTF.

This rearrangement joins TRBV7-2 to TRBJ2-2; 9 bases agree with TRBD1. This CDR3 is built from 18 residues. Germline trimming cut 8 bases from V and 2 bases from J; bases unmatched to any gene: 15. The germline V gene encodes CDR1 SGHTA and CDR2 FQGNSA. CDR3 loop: CASALYPGTGLNTGELFF. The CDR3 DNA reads TGTGCCAGCGCCCTTTATCCGGGGACAGGGCTTAACACCGGGGAGCTGTTTTTT.

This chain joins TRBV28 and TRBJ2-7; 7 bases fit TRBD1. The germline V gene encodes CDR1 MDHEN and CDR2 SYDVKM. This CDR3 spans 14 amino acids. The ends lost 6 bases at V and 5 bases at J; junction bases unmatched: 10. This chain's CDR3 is CASSYNRGTHEQYV. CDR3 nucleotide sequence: TGTGCCAGCAGCTATAACAGGGGTACCCACGAGCAGTACGTC.